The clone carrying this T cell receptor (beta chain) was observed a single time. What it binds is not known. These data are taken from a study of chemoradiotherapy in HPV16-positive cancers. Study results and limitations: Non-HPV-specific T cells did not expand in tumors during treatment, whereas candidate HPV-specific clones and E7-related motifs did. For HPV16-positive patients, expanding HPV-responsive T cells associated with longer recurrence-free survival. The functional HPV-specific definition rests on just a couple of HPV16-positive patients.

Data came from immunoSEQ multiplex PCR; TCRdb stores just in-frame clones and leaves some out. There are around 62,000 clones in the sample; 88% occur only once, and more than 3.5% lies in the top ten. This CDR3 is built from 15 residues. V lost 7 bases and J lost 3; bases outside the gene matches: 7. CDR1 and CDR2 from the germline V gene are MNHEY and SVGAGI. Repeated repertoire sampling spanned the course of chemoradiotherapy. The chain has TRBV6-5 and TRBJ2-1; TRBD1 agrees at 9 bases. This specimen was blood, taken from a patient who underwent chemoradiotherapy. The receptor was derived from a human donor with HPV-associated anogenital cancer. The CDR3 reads CASNQDRGGYNEQFF. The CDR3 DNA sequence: TGTGCCAGCAACCAAGACAGGGGGGGCTACAATGAGCAGTTCTTC.